The 25 T cell receptor beta chains in this list originate from one sample, sequenced in a study of identifying expanded T cells in peripheral blood (dated by TCRdb to the late 2010s). The library was made by the immunoSEQ multiplex PCR assay. What TCRdb holds here is the immuneACCESS table cut down to in-frame rearrangements. Part of the clones is not present; checked against another copy, under half of the missing clones reflect an unresolved V gene, and the others are unexplained. This sample is represented by under 90,000 clones; approximately 90% of them were singletons. The ten largest make up around 2.8% of the sample. Material: blood. These receptor sequences come from a person aged 18-69 years in good health.

This rearrangement joins TRBV6-6 to TRBJ2-3; a weak D match, TRBD2 (7 bases). Germline-derived CDR1 and CDR2 are MNHNY and SVGAGI (reference sequence). This CDR3 region has 15 residues. Trimming pared 6 bases from V and 14 bases from J, leaving 27 bases between. The CDR3 DNA reads TGTGCCAGCAGGAGGGGGTTAACCGGCGTCGGGGGGCGGTATTTT. It is translated as CASRRGLTGVGGRYF.

The V call is TRBV9, the J call TRBJ1-3, with no clear D. The germline gives CDR1 SGDLS, CDR2 YYNGEE. Trimming pared 4 bases from V and 0 bases from J, leaving 14 bases between. The CDR3 spans 16 residues. CDR3 protein: CASSKGRLTSGNTIYF. The CDR3 DNA is TGTGCCAGCAGCAAGGGAAGGTTGACCTCTGGAAACACCATATATTTT.

There are a few counts of this clone. The rearrangement joins TRBV5-1 to TRBJ1-2; D may be TRBD1 (6 bases). The germline gives CDR1 SGHRS, CDR2 YFSETQ. This CDR3 comprises 13 residues. V lost 4 bases and J 2 bases, leaving 9 bases between the germline ends. The CDR3 reads CASSAGTNYGYTF. For the CDR3, the DNA is TGCGCCAGCAGCGCTGGGACAAACTATGGCTACACCTTC. Full variable domain (outside the CDR3, taken from reference TRBV5-1 and TRBJ1-2): KAGVTQTPRYLIKTRGQQVTLSCSPISGHRSVSWYQQTPGQGLQFLFEYFSETQRNKGNFPGRFSGRQFSNSRSEMNVSTLELGDSALYLCASSAGTNYGYTFGSGTRLTVV.

The CDR3 DNA reads as TGTGCCAGCATTGGCGGGTCCGGGGCCAACGTCCTGACTTTC. It encodes CASIGGSGANVLTF. This sequence joins TRBV7-2 and TRBJ2-6; D is possibly TRBD2 (5 bases). Trimming stripped 7 bases from V and 4 bases from J, with 11 bases between. There are 14 residues in the CDR3. Germline CDR1 and CDR2: SGHTA and FQGNSA.

The genes are TRBV7-2 and TRBJ1-6; D uncertain. The CDR3 runs to 14 residues. Trimming pared 5 bases from V and 4 bases from J, leaving 9 bases between. Germline assignment: CDR1 SGHTA and CDR2 FQGNSA. The CDR3, as DNA: TGTGCCAGCAGCGTTGACGGTTATAATTCACCCCTCCACTTT. Its translation is CASSVDGYNSPLHF.

The V call is TRBV27, the J call TRBJ2-1; D remains unclear. With 5 bases removed from V and 0 bases from J, the gap between germline ends came to 2 bases. This CDR3 is built from 12 residues. Germline lookup yields CDR1 MNHEY and CDR2 SMNVEV (reference sequence). DNA for the CDR3: TGTGCCAGCAGTGGCTCCTACAATGAGCAGTTCTTC. This sequence encodes CASSGSYNEQFF.

This sequence joins TRBV29-1 and TRBJ1-3, with D uncertain. Germline CDR1 reads SQVTM; CDR2 reads ANQGSEA. Trimming removed 0 bases from V and 0 bases from J, with 6 bases in between. The CDR3 runs 14 residues. The CDR3 coding sequence is TGCAGCGTTGAAGACGGGAGCTCTGGAAACACCATATATTTT. It encodes CSVEDGSSGNTIYF.

The J gene is TRBJ2-7, the V gene TRBV29-1, with 9 bases identical to TRBD1. After removal of 6 bases from V and 6 bases from J, the junction contained 9 bases not matched to a gene. In germline, CDR1 is SQVTM, CDR2 ANQGSEA. CDR3 length equals 13 residues. CDR3 loop: CSVIRQGVGEQYF. CDR3 sequence (DNA): TGCAGCGTCATACGACAGGGGGTGGGCGAGCAGTACTTC.

The chain recombines TRBV2 with TRBJ2-2; D unclear. Trimming shortened V by 6 bases and J by 7 bases, and 12 bases separated the two germline ends. CDR1 is SNHLY, CDR2 FYNNEI, per germline. The CDR3 totals 13 residues. The CDR3: CASRVLLGGELFF. DNA for the CDR3: TGTGCCAGCAGAGTCTTGTTGGGCGGGGAGCTGTTTTTT.

This rearrangement joins TRBV14 to TRBJ2-1, with 11 bases lining up with TRBD2. Germline V lookup: CDR1 SGHDN, CDR2 FVKESK. This CDR3 spans 18 amino acids. J lost 4 bases, V lost 3 bases, and 11 bases had no gene match. CDR3 nucleotides: TGTGCCAGCAGCCATTCCCGCGCTAGCGGGAGGATTTACAATGAGCAGTTCTTC. Amino acids: CASSHSRASGRIYNEQFF.

The chain has TRBV7-2 and TRBJ1-3; D gene unclear. Per germline, CDR1 SGHTA and CDR2 FQGNSA. The length of the CDR3 is 15 residues. V was trimmed by 4 bases and J by 0 bases, leaving 10 bases between them. The CDR3 protein is CASSSGGNSGNTIYF. CDR3 DNA sequence: TGTGCCAGCAGCTCGGGTGGGAACTCTGGAAACACCATATATTTT.

The chain couples TRBV5-6 to TRBJ1-1; 8 bases are a match to TRBD1. CDR1 is SGHDT and CDR2 is YYEEEE in the germline V gene. Trimming at V came to 2 bases and at J to 0 bases, leaving 3 bases not matched to a gene. This CDR3 spans 15 amino acids. The CDR3: CASSFGTGMNTEAFF. The DNA for the CDR3 is TGTGCCAGCAGCTTCGGGACAGGCATGAACACTGAAGCTTTCTTT. The full variable domain, completed using reference TRBV5-6 and TRBJ1-1, is DAGVTQSPTHLIKTRGQQVTLRCSPKSGHDTVSWYQQALGQGPQFIFQYYEEEERQRGNFPDRFSGHQFPNYSSELNVNALLLGDSALYLCASSFGTGMNTEAFFGQGTRLTVV.

The CDR3 is CASSRDRGYEQYF. The CDR3 DNA follows: TGCGCCAGCAGCAGGGACAGGGGATACGAGCAGTACTTC. This chain connects TRBV5-1 to TRBJ2-7, with TRBD1 matching 10 bases. Germline assignment: CDR1 SGHRS and CDR2 YFSETQ. The CDR3 covers 13 residues. J lost 4 bases, V lost 4 bases, and 2 bases had no gene match.

This chain connects TRBV2 to TRBJ2-1; D gene ambiguous. From germline, CDR1 is SNHLY and CDR2 FYNNEI. The CDR3 loop spans 11 amino acids. V was pared by 8 bases and J by 10 bases, with 12 bases between. The CDR3 loop reads CASHERGEQFF. CDR3 sequence (DNA): TGTGCCAGCCACGAGCGAGGCGAGCAGTTCTTC. Complete variable domain (other parts from reference TRBV2 and TRBJ2-1): EPEVTQTPSHQVTQMGQEVILRCVPISNHLYFYWYRQILGQKVEFLVSFYNNEISEKSEIFDDQFSVERPDGSNFTLKIRSTKLEDSAMYFCASHERGEQFFGPGTRLTVL.

The gene calls are TRBV19 and TRBJ2-6, with 7 bases aligning to TRBD1. Germline CDR1 reads LNHDA; CDR2 reads SQIVND (reference sequence). With V trimmed by 0 bases and J by 2 bases, 7 bases remained unmatched. This CDR3 comprises 18 residues. The CDR3 DNA reads TGTGCCAGTAGTATAGATGCAGGGGGTTTTACTGGGGCCAACGTCCTGACTTTC. Residues: CASSIDAGGFTGANVLTF.

The chain has TRBV30 and TRBJ2-2; D possibly corresponds to TRBD2 (7 bases). Germline CDR1 and CDR2: GTSNPN and SVGIG (reference sequence). The V and J ends lost 6 bases and 4 bases respectively, with 18 bases between them. The CDR3 runs to 15 residues. The chain's CDR3 is CACNSGGRITGELFF. CDR3 coding DNA: TGTGCCTGCAACTCGGGGGGCCGGATCACCGGGGAGCTGTTTTTT.

V usage is TRBV5-1 and J usage is TRBJ2-7, with D possibly TRBD2 on 6 matching bases. V dropped 1 base and J dropped 6 bases, with 14 bases sitting between them. The germline V gene encodes CDR1 SGHRS and CDR2 YFSETQ. The CDR3 length is 14 residues. CDR3 DNA: TGCGCCAGCAGCTTGCCCAGGGACTTGGGCGAGCAGTACTTC. Protein sequence: CASSLPRDLGEQYF.

This chain links TRBV25-1 with TRBJ2-1; 10 bases match TRBD2. V dropped 8 bases and J dropped 6; count of bases not matched to a gene: 7. This CDR3 is built from 14 residues. CDR1 MGHDK and CDR2 SYGVNS come from the germline V gene. In DNA, the CDR3 is TGTGCCAGCCGCACTAGCGGGGAACCCAATGAGCAGTTCTTC. The encoded protein is CASRTSGEPNEQFF.

This clone has a single count. The chain combines TRBV28 with TRBJ2-3, with 7 nucleotides matching TRBD1. V lost 5 bases, J lost 7 bases, and 6 bases stayed unmatched. CDR1 and CDR2 from the germline V gene are MDHEN and SYDVKM. The CDR3 is 13 residues long. This CDR3 is CASSRTGTYTQYF. The CDR3 nucleotides read TGTGCCAGCAGTCGGACAGGCACTTATACGCAGTATTTT.

V is TRBV28 and J is TRBJ2-5, with 11 bases aligning to TRBD1. CDR3 length equals 16 residues. V lost 6 bases, J lost 5 bases, and 11 bases stayed unmatched. Germline-derived CDR1 and CDR2 are MDHEN and SYDVKM. The DNA for the CDR3 is TGTGCCAGCAGATCCGCCGGACAGGGGGCCGGGGAGACCCAGTACTTC. As protein: CASRSAGQGAGETQYF. The variable domain in full, completed from reference TRBV28 and TRBJ2-5, reads DVKVTQSSRYLVKRTGEKVFLECVQDMDHENMFWYRQDPGLGLRLIYFSYDVKMKEKGDIPEGYSVSREKKERFSLILESASTNQTSMYLCASRSAGQGAGETQYFGPGTRLLVL.

V and J are TRBV19 and TRBJ1-4; tentatively, D is TRBD1 (6 bases). The germline CDR1 and CDR2 sequences are LNHDA and SQIVND (reference sequence). Trimming stripped 4 bases from V and 8 bases from J, with 17 bases between. The CDR3 has 15 residues. CDR3 nucleotides: TGTGCCAGTAGTAGAGCACAGGGCCGAAGCGAAAAACTGTTTTTT. It translates to CASSRAQGRSEKLFF.

V is TRBV28 and J is TRBJ1-5; TRBD1 might be the D (5 bases). The germline V and J ends were trimmed by 6 bases and 2 bases, with 14 bases remaining between them. The CDR3 loop spans 15 amino acids. The germline gives CDR1 MDHEN, CDR2 SYDVKM. CDR3 DNA sequence: TGTGCCAGCAGACGATGGGGCTCGGGCAATCAGCCCCAGCATTTT. Its protein product is CASRRWGSGNQPQHF.

The CDR3, as DNA: TGTGCCAGCAGCTTGGTTCCCGGAACTTCCTCCTACGAGCAGTACTTC. Its translation is CASSLVPGTSSYEQYF. The genes are TRBV5-4 and TRBJ2-7, with unresolved D. The V gene lost 0 bases and the J gene lost 0 bases, with 13 bases spanning the gap. Germline CDR1 SGHNT, CDR2 YYREEE (reference sequence). CDR3 size: 16 residues.

By share, this clone ranks as medium-sized. The J gene is TRBJ2-6, the V gene TRBV6-1; TRBD1 agrees at 7 bases. Trimming at V came to 4 bases and at J to 0 bases, leaving 6 bases not matched to a gene. Per the germline V gene, CDR1 is MNHNS and CDR2 is SASEGT. CDR3 size: 17 residues. CDR3 in amino acids: CASSGRDSSSGANVLTF. CDR3 sequence (DNA): TGTGCCAGCAGTGGCCGGGACAGTAGCTCTGGGGCCAACGTCCTGACTTTC.

The chain joins TRBV7-2 to TRBJ1-1; 7 nucleotides align to TRBD1. After removal of 5 bases from V and 5 bases from J, the junction contained 11 bases not matched to a gene. CDR1 SGHTA and CDR2 FQGNSA come from the germline V gene. The CDR3 totals 15 residues. Here the CDR3 reads CASSPVHGRGTEAFF. The CDR3, as DNA: TGTGCCAGCAGCCCCGTTCACGGCAGGGGGACTGAAGCTTTCTTT.